This T cell receptor beta chain was documented in a study of T cell responses to AZD1222 COVID-19 vaccine. Whole-study findings and limits: Sampled repertoires all dated from after the peak T cell response.

The CDR3 has 16 residues. Sequenced by immunoSEQ multiplex PCR; TCRdb stores in-frame clones only, minus some. The table has fewer than 50,000 clones, 60% to 85% seen once. Comment on this clone: Its antigen is unknown.

Sample: peripheral blood, taken on day 0 of AZD1222 vaccination. The source of this sequence is an adult in good health. The genes are TRBV21-1 and TRBJ1-5; TRBD1 reflects the table's D call only, with no check against the DNA. TRBV21-1 is a pseudogene. As DNA, the CDR3 is TGTGCCAGCATTGACGGGGACACCGAAAGCAATCAGCCCCAGCATTTT. Its translation: CASIDGDTESNQPQHF.